This TCR beta chain was observed in a study of cytomegalovirus exposure and HLA in healthy donors. General study results and limits: Researchers reported in a later analysis that common viral pathogens appeared linked to several top clusters.

13 Jbeta primers and 60 Vbeta primers were used for the PCR. Some clones are missing from TCRdb's copy, which holds only in-frame ones; the method was immunoSEQ multiplex PCR. The table lists roughly 120,000 clones, about 61% of them singletons. Turning to this clone: Antigen unknown.

V was cut by 5 bases and J by 0 bases, with 13 bases left in between. The CDR3 sequence is 16 residues long. Germline V gene sequence: CDR1 MNHNY, CDR2 SVGAGI (reference sequence). The sequenced material came from PBMCs. This clonotype was obtained from a man between 18 and 35 years old in good health and CMV-seropositive. The V call is TRBV6-6, the J call TRBJ2-2, with a possible D match to TRBD2 (5 bases). The CDR3 DNA reads TGTGCCAGCAGTCCCAAGCGGATCCCGAACACCGGGGAGCTGTTTTTT. Translating it yields CASSPKRIPNTGELFF.